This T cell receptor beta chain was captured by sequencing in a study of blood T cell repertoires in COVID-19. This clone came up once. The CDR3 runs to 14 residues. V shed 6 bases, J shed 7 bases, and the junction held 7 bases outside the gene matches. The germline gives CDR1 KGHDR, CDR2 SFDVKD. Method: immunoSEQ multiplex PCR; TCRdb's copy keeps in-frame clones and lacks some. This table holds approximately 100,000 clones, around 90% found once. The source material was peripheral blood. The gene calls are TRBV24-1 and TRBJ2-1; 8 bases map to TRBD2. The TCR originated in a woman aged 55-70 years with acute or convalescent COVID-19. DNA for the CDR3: TGTGCCACCAGTTCCTCGCGGGGGGTGAATGAGCAGTTCTTC. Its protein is CATSSSRGVNEQFF.